The 25 T cell receptor beta chains listed next were all sequenced from one sample in a study of a mutant IDH1 vaccine in newly diagnosed glioma (dated by TCRdb to the early 2020s). The antigens these receptors bind are not known. The time point label corresponds to: week 23, last vaccination. Every vaccine dose consisted of 300 ug of a 20-mer mutant IDH1 peptide in Montanide, administered subcutaneously together with topical imiquimod. The library was obtained by the immunoSEQ multiplex PCR assay. TCRdb took this table from immuneACCESS and kept in-frame rearrangements with V and J called. Such tables lack part of the clones; where checked against another copy, unresolved V genes explain under half of the gap, and the rest is unexplained. This sample has around 40,000 clones in its table, and roughly 80% of those were observed once. The ten largest clones represent approximately 5.3% of the sample.

The specimen was PBMCs, collected from a glioma patient whose treatment included an IDH1 peptide vaccine. These receptors were obtained from a man in his forties or fifties with glioma.

This sequence joins TRBV5-4 and TRBJ1-2; 7 positions match TRBD1. The CDR3 sequence is 14 residues long. Germline-derived CDR1 and CDR2 are SGHNT and YYREEE (reference sequence). Trimming took 4 bases from V and 2 from J; bases not matched to a gene: 5. DNA of the CDR3: TGTGCCAGCAGCCCGCAGGGGGTCAACTATGGCTACACCTTC. It codes for CASSPQGVNYGYTF.

The table lists this clone with a few counts. V and J are TRBV16 and TRBJ1-4, with D hard to call. Trimming took 4 bases from V and 6 from J, leaving 18 bases between them. The CDR3 has 16 residues. Germline V gives CDR1 KGHSY, CDR2 FQNENV. In DNA form, the CDR3 reads TGTGCCAGCAGCCCAATCAGGAGGGAGGAAGATGAAAAACTGTTTTTT. Amino acid sequence: CASSPIRREEDEKLFF.

This clone was observed a single time. V and J are TRBV2 and TRBJ2-5, with a weak D call TRBD1 (6 bases). This CDR3 spans 14 amino acids. The germline V gene encodes CDR1 SNHLY and CDR2 FYNNEI. Trimming took off 6 bases at V and 3 bases at J, with 14 bases between the two ends. The CDR3 nucleotides read TGTGCCAGCAGAGAGGAGACAGGAAAAGAGACCCAGTACTTC. This codes for CASREETGKETQYF.

The J gene is TRBJ2-7, the V gene TRBV9; no firm D call. V was pared by 0 bases and J by 2 bases, with 9 bases between. The CDR3 contains 14 residues. The germline V gene has CDR1 SGDLS and CDR2 YYNGEE. The CDR3 loop reads CASSVDGRPYEQYF. As DNA, the CDR3 is TGTGCCAGCAGCGTAGATGGAAGACCCTACGAGCAGTACTTC.

The genes are TRBV5-1 and TRBJ1-2, with 7 bases identical to TRBD1. The ends lost 0 bases at V and 1 base at J; junction bases unmatched: 3. The CDR3 covers 15 residues. The germline V gene encodes CDR1 SGHRS and CDR2 YFSETQ. The CDR3 sequence is CASSLVTGDNYGYTF. DNA for the CDR3: TGCGCCAGCAGCTTGGTTACAGGGGATAACTATGGCTACACCTTC.

V is TRBV28 and J is TRBJ1-5; D is unresolved. The V and J ends lost 7 bases and 0 bases respectively, with 4 bases between them. This CDR3 is built from 12 residues. The germline V gene has CDR1 MDHEN and CDR2 SYDVKM. The CDR3 coding sequence is TGTGCCAGCAAGGATAGCAATCAGCCCCAGCATTTT. This encodes CASKDSNQPQHF.

This rearrangement joins TRBV6-1 to TRBJ1-3, with D perhaps matching TRBD1 (6 bases). The V gene's germline CDR1 is MNHNS and CDR2 SASEGT. Trimming left V 2 bases short and J 4 bases short, with 15 bases between. The CDR3 is 16 residues long. DNA for the CDR3: TGTGCCAGCAGTGAAATCAGGGGCGCAGCCGGAAACACCATATATTTT. Its protein is CASSEIRGAAGNTIYF.

This clone was observed a handful of times. This chain uses TRBV7-9 with TRBJ1-1; 10 bases align to TRBD1. This CDR3 contains 14 residues. From germline, CDR1 is SEHNR and CDR2 FQNEAQ (reference sequence). V shed 4 bases, J shed 4 bases, and the junction held 3 bases outside the gene matches. The CDR3 here is CASSYGQGGTEAFF. CDR3 bases: TGTGCCAGCAGCTACGGACAGGGGGGCACTGAAGCTTTCTTT.

This chain connects TRBV25-1 to TRBJ2-2; 10 nucleotides agree with TRBD1. Per the germline V gene, CDR1 is MGHDK and CDR2 is SYGVNS. V gave up 6 bases and J gave up 5 bases; unmatched junction bases: 6. The CDR3 spans 15 residues. CDR3 protein: CASRTGTGVTGELFF. CDR3 bases: TGTGCCAGCAGGACCGGGACAGGGGTGACCGGGGAGCTGTTTTTT.

V usage is TRBV5-6 and J usage is TRBJ1-5, with 7 bases that match TRBD1. This CDR3 is built from 15 residues. V was clipped by 5 bases and J by 4 bases; unmatched bases: 9. Germline CDR1 is SGHDT and CDR2 is YYEEEE. CDR3 amino acids: CASSLGRGRNQPQHF. DNA for the CDR3: TGTGCCAGCAGTCTCGGCAGGGGGAGGAATCAGCCCCAGCATTTT.

The chain couples TRBV7-9 to TRBJ2-3; 10 bases are shared with TRBD1. The CDR3 contains 16 residues. The junction had 4 bases not matched to a gene; V was cut back by 1 base and J by 3 bases. Per germline, CDR1 SEHNR and CDR2 FQNEAQ (reference sequence). The CDR3 sequence is CASSLGRQGATDTQYF. CDR3 DNA sequence: TGTGCCAGCAGCTTAGGCAGACAGGGGGCTACAGATACGCAGTATTTT.

This clone was seen a few times. The rearrangement joins TRBV7-9 to TRBJ1-2; 9 bases fit TRBD1. V trimming: 5 bases; J trimming: 5 bases; junction bases outside the gene matches: 6. The CDR3 spans 14 residues. CDR1 is SEHNR, CDR2 FQNEAQ, per germline (reference sequence). The CDR3 DNA sequence: TGTGCCAGCAGCAAGTCCGGGACAGGGTATGGCTACACCTTC. This encodes CASSKSGTGYGYTF. Together with reference TRBV7-9 and TRBJ1-2, the CDR3 gives the full variable domain: DTGVSQNPRHKITKRGQNVTFRCDPISEHNRLYWYRQTLGQGPEFLTYFQNEAQLEKSRLLSDRFSAERPKGSFSTLEIQRTEQGDSAMYLCASSKSGTGYGYTFGSGTRLTVV.

As DNA, the CDR3 is TGTGCCAGCAGCTTGGTCGGAGCTAACTATGGCTACACCTTC. This codes for CASSLVGANYGYTF. The V and J genes are TRBV5-5 and TRBJ1-2; no definite D call. This CDR3 comprises 14 residues. V gave up 0 bases and J gave up 0 bases, with 6 bases separating them. Germline V gene lookup returns CDR1 SGHKS and CDR2 YYEKEE (reference sequence). The whole variable domain, remainder taken from reference TRBV5-5 and TRBJ1-2, is DAGVTQSPTHLIKTRGQQVTLRCSPISGHKSVSWYQQVLGQGPQFIFQYYEKEERGRGNFPDRFSARQFPNYSSELNVNALLLGDSALYLCASSLVGANYGYTFGSGTRLTVV.

A word on this clone: Sequence at one end of the junction differs from germline and may be a read error. V is TRBV13 and J is TRBJ1-5; 9 bases map to TRBD1. The length of the CDR3 is 15 residues. CDR1 is PRHDT, CDR2 FYEKMQ, per germline (reference sequence). The CDR3 DNA follows: TGTGCCAGCAGCTTAGGTACAGGGGGCAACCAGCCCCAGCATTTT. It encodes CASSLGTGGNQPQHF.

This chain joins TRBV5-1 and TRBJ2-3; possibly TRBD1 for D (6 bases). This CDR3 spans 15 amino acids. Germline V gene sequence: CDR1 SGHRS, CDR2 YFSETQ. Between the trimmed V and J ends, which lost 1 base and 0 bases, there was a span of 9 bases. This chain's CDR3 is CASSLNQGSTDTQYF. The DNA for the CDR3 is TGCGCCAGCAGCTTGAATCAGGGGAGCACAGATACGCAGTATTTT.

The rearrangement uses TRBV6-5 and TRBJ1-1; the D gene is possibly TRBD1 (5 bases). Trimming cost V 5 bases and J 8 bases, with 12 bases left between them. The CDR3 contains 12 residues. CDR1 is MNHEY, CDR2 SVGAGI, per germline. The CDR3 region has the DNA TGTGCCAGCAGTGAGGGACGGAGAGAAGCTTTCTTT. It yields the protein CASSEGRREAFF.

This chain links TRBV6-1 with TRBJ2-7; D gene uncertain. Trimming took off 7 bases at V and 0 bases at J, with 13 bases between the two ends. Germline lookup yields CDR1 MNHNS and CDR2 SASEGT. This CDR3 is built from 14 residues. CDR3 sequence (DNA): TGTGCCAGCACCCCTCTCCTTGACTCCTACGAGCAGTACTTC. Residues: CASTPLLDSYEQYF.

V gene TRBV10-3 combines with J gene TRBJ1-4; unclear D gene. Germline assignment: CDR1 ENHRY and CDR2 SYGVKD. The V end lost 3 bases, the J end lost 8 bases, and 7 bases lay between the germline ends. CDR3 size: 12 residues. The DNA for the CDR3 is TGTGCCATCAGTGAAAAGGCGGAAAAACTGTTTTTT. Its translation is CAISEKAEKLFF.

This chain uses TRBV19 with TRBJ1-2, with D perhaps matching TRBD1 (6 bases). From germline, CDR1 is LNHDA and CDR2 SQIVND (reference sequence). This CDR3 has 14 residues. Trimming shortened V by 9 bases and J by 0 bases, and 14 bases separated the two germline ends. The CDR3 reads CASKQGGANYGYTF. The CDR3 DNA sequence: TGTGCCAGCAAGCAAGGGGGAGCTAACTATGGCTACACCTTC.

This clone was counted a single time. The CDR3: CASSWAEVSYGYTF. The CDR3 DNA reads as TGTGCCAGCAGCTGGGCGGAGGTTAGCTATGGCTACACCTTC. The J gene is TRBJ1-2, the V gene TRBV7-2; no reliable D call. V was clipped by 4 bases and J by 4 bases, with 13 bases between them. Germline CDR1 SGHTA, CDR2 FQGNSA. CDR3 size: 14 residues.

The chain couples TRBV5-4 to TRBJ2-3; possibly TRBD2 for D (5 bases). The V gene's germline CDR1 is SGHNT and CDR2 YYREEE (reference sequence). V was cut by 1 base and J by 0 bases, with 6 bases left in between. This CDR3 is built from 14 residues. The CDR3 here is CASSLPGSTDTQYF. CDR3 coding DNA: TGTGCCAGCAGCTTGCCGGGGAGCACAGATACGCAGTATTTT.

The genes are TRBV7-2 and TRBJ2-7; a weak D match, TRBD1 (6 bases). Germline V gene sequence: CDR1 SGHTA, CDR2 FQGNSA. Between the trimmed V and J ends, which lost 5 bases and 3 bases, there was a span of 14 bases. CDR3 length: 14 amino acids. The CDR3 loop is CASSGRDNNYEQYF. DNA for the CDR3: TGTGCCAGCAGCGGCCGGGACAATAACTACGAGCAGTACTTC.

This clone was recorded only once. The rearrangement links TRBV7-9 to TRBJ2-1; D is unresolved. This CDR3 contains 16 residues. Germline CDR1 and CDR2: SEHNR and FQNEAQ (reference sequence). V lost 1 base and J lost 1, with 11 bases in between. In DNA, the CDR3 is TGTGCCAGCAGCTTAGGAATTCCGTGGTCCTACAATGAGCAGTTCTTC. This gives the protein CASSLGIPWSYNEQFF.

This clone was detected only a few times. The V call is TRBV28, the J call TRBJ1-2, with 7 bases matching TRBD1. Germline V CDR1 and CDR2: MDHEN, SYDVKM. V gave up 6 bases and J gave up 2 bases; unmatched junction bases: 3. This CDR3 is built from 13 residues. The CDR3 region has the DNA TGTGCCAGCAGAGGGGGACAGAACTATGGCTACACCTTC. It yields the protein CASRGGQNYGYTF.

The chain has TRBV5-1 and TRBJ1-2; D perhaps matches TRBD1 (6 bases). The length of the CDR3 is 15 residues. Germline assignment: CDR1 SGHRS and CDR2 YFSETQ. V lost 0 bases, J lost 4 bases, and 13 bases lay in between. The CDR3 region is CASSLDHTGLYGYTF. The CDR3 DNA is TGCGCCAGCAGCTTGGATCACACAGGGCTCTATGGCTACACCTTC.